This T cell receptor beta chain was profiled in a study of blood T cell repertoires in COVID-19. On the study more broadly: Acute-phase and convalescent COVID-19 samples originated in the United States, Italy and Spain. T cells, B-cell-depleted T cells, or PBMCs supplied cDNA or gDNA.

Per the study methods: Cell counts per sample came from amplifying reference gene primers. Sequenced by immunoSEQ multiplex PCR; TCRdb stores in-frame clones only, minus some. Clone size and V and J calls were adopted from that table, with D and trimming inferred from the DNA. Of 200,000 to 300,000 clones detected, approximately 87% appear once; the ten largest clones hold around 6.5%. The V and J ends lost 5 bases and 5 bases, in that order; junction bases with no gene match: 7. This CDR3 has 16 residues. CDR1 is SGHNT, CDR2 YENEEA, per germline. This receptor was taken from a man in his 60s with acute or convalescent COVID-19. The chain recombines TRBV11-3 with TRBJ2-2, with 11 bases that match TRBD1. Sequencing was carried out using peripheral blood. CDR3 loop: CASSGRGTGGTGELFF. Written as DNA, the CDR3 is TGTGCCAGCAGCGGTCGAGGGACAGGGGGGACCGGGGAGCTGTTTTTT. Full variable domain (outside the CDR3, taken from reference TRBV11-3 and TRBJ2-2): EAGVVQSPRYKIIEKKQPVAFWCNPISGHNTLYWYLQNLGQGPELLIRYENEEAVDDSQLPKDRFSAERLKGVDSTLKIQPAELGDSAVYLCASSGRGTGGTGELFFGEGSRLTVL.